This is a list of T cell receptor beta chains from one sample in a study of blood T cell repertoires in COVID-19. Sequencing was performed with immunoSEQ multiplex PCR; in TCRdb, only in-frame clones are kept and a portion is missing. The sample contains some 380,000 clones, 81% of which appear only once. The material sequenced was peripheral blood. The receptors originated from a human donor with acute or convalescent COVID-19. The donor label of this sample is uncertain. CDR3s include the opening cysteine and the closing phenylalanine or tryptophan. D genes are given only for firm matches. Clone size is given for some rows only: seen once, a few or many times, or a class if the clone is expanded.

J | size | V | D | DNA | CDR3
TRBJ2-7 | - | TRBV30 | TRBD2 | TGTGCCTGGATGGCTAGCGGGTACTCCTACGAGCAGTACTTC | CAWMASGYSYEQYF
TRBJ2-7 | - | TRBV12-3/TRBV12-4 | TRBD1 | TGTGCCAGCAGCAGGGGGAATACCTACGAGCAGTACTTC | CASSRGNTYEQYF
TRBJ2-1 | - | TRBV27 | - | TGTGCCAGCAGTTTGGGGGGGCCCTCCTACAATGAGCAGTTCTTC | CASSLGGPSYNEQFF
TRBJ1-1 | - | TRBV19 | - | TGTGCCAGTAGCGAACAGGTCGGGCTGGCTTTCTTC | CASSEQVGLAFF
TRBJ2-4 | - | TRBV27 | TRBD2 | TGTGCCAGCAGGGTACTAGCGGGGGGTAGTTTAAACATTCAGTACTTC | CASRVLAGGSLNIQYF
TRBJ2-3 | - | TRBV7-9 | TRBD1 | TGTGCCAGCAGCGCCCGGGACAGCCGCACAGATACGCAGTATTTT | CASSARDSRTDTQYF
TRBJ2-5 | few | TRBV7-9 | TRBD2 | TGTGCCAGCAGCGCCGCTACTAGCGAAACCCAGTACTTC | CASSAATSETQYF
TRBJ2-5 | - | TRBV3-1/TRBV3-2 | - | TGTGCCAGCACCAACCGGGGGAGGGGGCAAGAGACCCAGTACTTC | CASTNRGRGQETQYF
TRBJ2-1 | - | TRBV19 | TRBD2 | TGTGCCAGTAGTCCCCGGACTAGCGGGGGCCGAATCCACAATGAGCAGTTCTTC | CASSPRTSGGRIHNEQFF
TRBJ1-1 | - | TRBV7-9 | - | TGTGCCAGCAGCCTAAATACCATCCACAACACTGAAGCTTTCTTT | CASSLNTIHNTEAFF
TRBJ1-5 | - | TRBV2 | TRBD1 | TGTGCCAGCAGGGCGGGACAGACCAATCAGCCCCAGCATTTT | CASRAGQTNQPQHF
TRBJ1-2 | - | TRBV7-2 | - | TGTGCCAGCAGCCTAAGGAGGGGAGTGGGTGTTAGCTATGGCTACACCTTC | CASSLRRGVGVSYGYTF
TRBJ2-7 | - | TRBV20-1 | TRBD1 | TGCAGTGCTAGTGAGACAGGGGAGGCCTACGAGCAGTACTTC | CSASETGEAYEQYF
TRBJ2-1 | - | TRBV5-1 | TRBD2 | TGCGCCAGTTCCTTAGCGGGGGGCGACTACAATGAGCAGTTCTTC | CASSLAGGDYNEQFF
TRBJ1-5 | - | TRBV6-2/TRBV6-3 | TRBD1 | TGTGCCAGCAGCGTCCAAACAGGGGGCGCGGGTCAGCCCCAGCATTTT | CASSVQTGGAGQPQHF
TRBJ1-6 | - | TRBV5-4 | TRBD1 | TGTGCCACGTTCGACAGGGAGGACGATAATTCACCCCTCCACTTT | CATFDREDDNSPLHF
TRBJ1-2 | - | TRBV7-9 | TRBD1 | TGTGCCAGCAGCTTATTCCATGTGCGGGACAGGGGGGAAGGTGGCTACACCTTC | CASSLFHVRDRGEGGYTF
TRBJ1-2 | - | TRBV27 | - | TGTGCCAGCAGTCCGACAACAGACTATGGCTACACCTTC | CASSPTTDYGYTF
TRBJ1-1 | - | TRBV3-1/TRBV3-2 | TRBD1 | TGTGCCAGCAGTCACCGGGACAGAAGGAGTTTAGCCGCTGAAGCTTTCTTT | CASSHRDRRSLAAEAFF
TRBJ1-1 | - | TRBV18 | TRBD1 | TGTGCCAGCTCACCAGACCCGGGACAGGGATATACCGCTTTCTTT | CASSPDPGQGYTAFF
TRBJ2-2 | - | TRBV10-2 | TRBD1 | TGCGCCAGCAGGGGGGGACAGGGGAACACCGGGGAGCTGTTTTTT | CASRGGQGNTGELFF
TRBJ2-5 | - | TRBV19 | - | TGTGCCAGTAGTATGAGCTCTTCACGGGAGACCCAGTACTTC | CASSMSSSRETQYF
TRBJ2-7 | - | TRBV5-1 | TRBD2 | TGCGCCAGCAGCTTGGAGGGGGGACTAGCAATGGAGCAGTACTTC | CASSLEGGLAMEQYF
TRBJ1-2 | - | TRBV18 | - | TGTGCCAGCTCCCAGGGATTTGGCTATGGCTACACCTTC | CASSQGFGYGYTF